The 32 T cell receptor beta chains reported below all come from one sample, sequenced in a study of blood T cell repertoires in COVID-19. This table comes from immunoSEQ multiplex PCR, and its TCRdb copy is limited to in-frame clones, with some not included. This sample carries approximately 190,000 clones, around 90% of them seen once, and the ten largest clones take 20% to 25%. The sample consisted of peripheral blood. Source of these receptors: a man between 60 and 75 years old with active or convalescent COVID-19.

Here the CDR3 reads CASSQGSYGQGSSGANVLTF. The CDR3 nucleotides read TGTGCCAGCAGCCAAGGCAGTTACGGTCAGGGTAGCTCTGGGGCCAACGTCCTGACTTTC. The J gene is TRBJ2-6, the V gene TRBV3-1 (or the pseudogene TRBV3-2), with a possible D match to TRBD1 (5 bases). The germline V and J ends were trimmed by 1 base and 0 bases, with 19 bases remaining between them. Germline CDR1 is LGHDT and CDR2 is YNNKEL (reference sequence). This CDR3 has 20 residues.

The V call is TRBV6-5, the J call TRBJ1-5; perhaps TRBD1 as D (6 bases). Germline loops: CDR1 MNHEY, CDR2 SVGAGI. This CDR3 is built from 15 residues. Trimming shortened V by 6 bases and J by 3 bases, and 15 bases separated the two germline ends. Here the CDR3 reads CASRRTGNDNQPQHF. CDR3 coding DNA: TGTGCCAGCAGGCGAACAGGGAATGACAATCAGCCCCAGCATTTT.

The chain uses TRBV5-1 and TRBJ2-5; 12 bases are a match to TRBD2. The junction had 11 bases not matched to a gene; V was cut back by 9 bases and J by 5 bases. CDR1 and CDR2 (germline): SGHRS, YFSETQ. The CDR3 has 15 residues. CDR3: CATSFLAGGQETQYF. The CDR3, as DNA: TGCGCCACCTCGTTCCTAGCGGGGGGGCAGGAGACCCAGTACTTC.

The chain couples TRBV23-1 to TRBJ1-1; possibly TRBD1 for D (5 bases). TRBV23-1 is filed as an ORF, its function uncertain. V lost 4 bases, J lost 1 base, and 16 bases lay in between. This CDR3 spans 16 amino acids. This CDR3 is CASSLDSPSPNTEAFF. The CDR3 region has the DNA TGCGCCAGCAGTCTCGACAGTCCATCCCCGAACACTGAAGCTTTCTTT.

The genes are TRBV3-1 (or the pseudogene TRBV3-2) and TRBJ1-2; 9 bases fit TRBD1. The CDR3 sequence is 16 residues long. V lost 0 bases, J lost 4 bases, and 6 bases stayed unmatched. Germline V CDR1 and CDR2: LGHDT, YNNKEL (reference sequence). The CDR3 DNA reads TGTGCCAGCAGCCAAGATACAGGGGGCTGGAGCTATGGCTACACCTTC. This codes for CASSQDTGGWSYGYTF.

The chain employs TRBV7-6 and TRBJ1-4; D not resolved. The germline V and J ends were trimmed by 3 bases and 10 bases, with 18 bases remaining between them. Germline V gene data show CDR1 as SGHVS and CDR2 as FNYEAQ. The CDR3 sequence is 15 residues long. The CDR3 loop is CASSFYSGQEGKLFF. In DNA, the CDR3 is TGTGCCAGCAGCTTTTATTCGGGTCAAGAGGGAAAACTGTTTTTT.

The chain employs TRBV6-6 and TRBJ1-1; 7 positions agree with TRBD1. Germline lookup yields CDR1 MNHNY and CDR2 SVGAGI (reference sequence). The CDR3 has 14 amino acids. The J segment lost 1 base and the V segment lost 4 bases, leaving 3 bases of the junction unmatched. The DNA of the CDR3 is TGTGCCAGCAGTTTCCGGACAGGGAACACTGAAGCTTTCTTT. Protein sequence: CASSFRTGNTEAFF.

The chain links TRBV6-5 to TRBJ2-5; D remains ambiguous. The CDR3 has 12 residues. Trimming removed 2 bases from V and 5 bases from J, with 6 bases in between. Germline loops: CDR1 MNHEY, CDR2 SVGAGI. The CDR3 spells CASSYTGETQYF. The DNA for the CDR3 is TGTGCCAGCAGTTACACCGGGGAGACCCAGTACTTC.

The sample holds one count of this clone. V is TRBV11-3 and J is TRBJ2-1; D remains ambiguous. The CDR3 covers 14 residues. V lost 1 base and J lost 4, with 8 bases in between. Germline CDR1 SGHNT, CDR2 YENEEA. The CDR3 loop is CASSLGTEYNEQFF. The DNA for the CDR3 is TGTGCCAGCAGCTTAGGAACAGAATACAATGAGCAGTTCTTC.

The chain recombines TRBV6-7 with TRBJ2-7, with D possibly matching TRBD1 (6 bases). TRBV6-7 is an ORF for which the function is uncertain. The ends were cut back, 2 bases at V and 3 bases at J, with 14 bases in the middle. The CDR3 loop spans 15 amino acids. The CDR3 loop is CASSYNRANIYEQYF. The DNA of the CDR3 is TGTGCCAGCAGTTACAACAGGGCCAATATCTACGAGCAGTACTTC.

The V call is TRBV6-5, the J call TRBJ2-7; 9 bases match TRBD1. With 2 bases clipped from V and 3 bases from J, the junction kept 5 bases outside the gene matches. This CDR3 has 15 residues. In germline, CDR1 is MNHEY, CDR2 SVGAGI. In DNA, the CDR3 is TGTGCCAGCAGTTACCGGGACAGGGTGGTCTACGAGCAGTACTTC. This gives the protein CASSYRDRVVYEQYF.

The chain has TRBV7-6 and TRBJ1-2; 9 bases agree with TRBD1. CDR1 and CDR2 from the germline V gene are SGHVS and FNYEAQ. This CDR3 is 17 amino acids long. J was trimmed by 3 bases and V by 7 bases; bases with no gene match: 15. The CDR3 region is CASTSGDYRGQDYGYTF. DNA for the CDR3: TGTGCCAGCACCTCGGGGGACTACAGGGGGCAGGACTATGGCTACACCTTC. Filled out from reference TRBV7-6 and TRBJ1-2, the complete variable domain reads GAGVSQSPRYKVTKRGQDVALRCDPISGHVSLYWYRQALGQGPEFLTYFNYEAQQDKSGLPNDRFSAERPEGSISTLTIQRTEQRDSAMYRCASTSGDYRGQDYGYTFGSGTRLTVV.

The V gene is TRBV9, the J gene TRBJ2-3; 9 bases are a match to TRBD2. Unmatched junction bases numbered 8, after V lost 0 bases and J lost 6 bases. The CDR3 spans 16 residues. CDR1 SGDLS and CDR2 YYNGEE come from the germline V gene. CDR3 bases: TGTGCCAGCAGCGTAGTTTCCGCGGGGGGGAGGGATACGCAGTATTTT. Encoded protein: CASSVVSAGGRDTQYF.

The chain joins TRBV19 to TRBJ1-1; 11 bases line up with TRBD1. V shed 6 bases and J 1 base; nucleotides not matched to a gene: 10. The length of the CDR3 is 17 residues. Germline values: CDR1 LNHDA, CDR2 SQIVND (reference sequence). Written as DNA, the CDR3 is TGTGCCAGTAGCCGGACAGGGGGCGCAAGGGGGAACACTGAAGCTTTCTTT. Encoded protein: CASSRTGGARGNTEAFF.

Here the CDR3 reads CASSQDPNRGGLGNQPQHF. DNA of the CDR3: TGCGCCAGCAGCCAAGATCCGAACAGGGGTGGGCTAGGCAATCAGCCCCAGCATTTT. J is TRBJ1-5 and V is TRBV4-1; TRBD1 agrees at 7 bases. Trimming removed 0 bases from V and 2 bases from J; junction bases left unmatched: 13. This CDR3 region has 19 residues. Germline V CDR1 and CDR2: MGHRA, YSYEKL.

In its sample, this clone was seen a few times. The gene calls are TRBV19 and TRBJ1-6, with 7 bases aligning to TRBD1. The V segment lost 5 bases and the J segment 8 bases; nucleotides outside the gene matches: 3. This CDR3 region has 13 residues. Germline assignment: CDR1 LNHDA and CDR2 SQIVND (reference sequence). This CDR3 is CASSPGGHSPLHF. Written as DNA, the CDR3 is TGTGCCAGTAGTCCAGGGGGGCATTCACCCCTCCACTTT.

The chain has TRBV10-3 and TRBJ2-3; TRBD2 aligns across 13 bases. CDR1 and CDR2 from the germline V gene are ENHRY and SYGVKD. V lost 2 bases to trimming and J lost 2 bases; unmatched junction nucleotides: 1. The CDR3 spans 16 residues. The DNA for the CDR3 is TGTGCCATCAGTGAGGGACTAGCGGGGGTCACAGATACGCAGTATTTT. Its protein is CAISEGLAGVTDTQYF.

J is TRBJ1-2 and V is TRBV6-1; TRBD1 matches at 10 bases. The CDR3 spans 16 residues. The germline V gene has CDR1 MNHNS and CDR2 SASEGT. V gave up 0 bases and J gave up 4 bases; unmatched junction bases: 5. CDR3 sequence reads: CASSEAQTGGRYGYTF. The CDR3 nucleotides read TGTGCCAGCAGTGAAGCGCAGACAGGGGGCCGCTATGGCTACACCTTC.

This chain uses TRBV5-4 with TRBJ1-2; TRBD1 matches at 7 bases. The J segment lost 8 bases and the V segment lost 4 bases, leaving 8 bases of the junction unmatched. From germline, CDR1 is SGHNT and CDR2 YYREEE (reference sequence). CDR3 length: 13 residues. The CDR3 is CASSRDREEGYTF. Here the CDR3 DNA reads TGTGCCAGCAGCCGTGACAGGGAAGAGGGCTACACCTTC.

The rearrangement joins TRBV19 to TRBJ1-2; 7 bases align to TRBD1. The J segment lost 6 bases and the V segment lost 6 bases, leaving 13 bases of the junction unmatched. Germline CDR1 and CDR2: LNHDA and SQIVND (reference sequence). The CDR3 has 15 residues. CDR3 region: CASSNPDRAAHGYTF. The DNA for the CDR3 is TGTGCCAGTAGCAACCCCGACAGGGCAGCACATGGCTACACCTTC.

J is TRBJ2-6 and V is TRBV7-3; TRBD1 aligns across 7 bases. The V gene's germline CDR1 is SGHTA and CDR2 FQGTGA. The CDR3 contains 18 residues. V lost 3 bases, J lost 0 bases, and 8 bases stayed unmatched. The CDR3 DNA is TGTGCCAGCAGCTTCACGGGACAGACTTACTCTGGGGCCAACGTCCTGACTTTC. Translation: CASSFTGQTYSGANVLTF.

V usage is TRBV6-5 and J usage is TRBJ2-7, with D maybe TRBD2 (5 bases). The CDR3 runs 12 residues. The germline CDR1 and CDR2 sequences are MNHEY and SVGAGI. V lost 2 bases and J lost 9, with 11 bases in between. CDR3 sequence reads: CASSYTREGQYF. The CDR3 DNA reads as TGTGCCAGCAGTTACACCCGGGAAGGGCAGTACTTC.

This clone was found once. This chain links TRBV6-5 with TRBJ1-2, with D possibly matching TRBD1 (6 bases). V was cut by 4 bases and J by 0 bases, with 15 bases left in between. Germline V CDR1 and CDR2: MNHEY, SVGAGI. The CDR3 contains 16 residues. CDR3 region: CASSSWTVSSNYGYTF. CDR3 bases: TGTGCCAGCAGTTCTTGGACAGTTTCCTCTAACTATGGCTACACCTTC.

The chain is built from TRBV6-1 and TRBJ1-5; D is possibly TRBD1 (5 bases). Trimming stripped 3 bases from V and 4 bases from J, with 7 bases between. CDR1 is MNHNS and CDR2 is SASEGT in the germline V gene. The CDR3 has 13 amino acids. The chain's CDR3 is CASSERGNQPQHF. CDR3 nucleotides: TGTGCCAGCAGTGAGCGGGGGAATCAGCCCCAGCATTTT.

The chain is built from TRBV15 and TRBJ1-6; D is unclear. V dropped 6 bases and J dropped 0 bases, with 12 bases sitting between them. The CDR3 covers 16 residues. The germline V gene has CDR1 LNHNV and CDR2 YYDKDF (reference sequence). CDR3 sequence reads: CATRDSASSYNSPLHF. CDR3 sequence (DNA): TGTGCCACCAGGGATAGCGCGAGCTCCTATAATTCACCCCTCCACTTT.

The V call is TRBV27, the J call TRBJ2-5, with TRBD2 matching 11 bases. Trimming removed 6 bases from V and 0 bases from J; junction bases left unmatched: 9. The length of the CDR3 is 17 residues. CDR1 is MNHEY and CDR2 is SMNVEV in the germline V gene (reference sequence). The CDR3 spells CASRQSTTSGDQETQYF. The CDR3 coding sequence is TGTGCCAGCAGGCAATCTACGACTAGCGGGGACCAAGAGACCCAGTACTTC.

V and J are TRBV7-8 and TRBJ1-2; weak D call: TRBD1 (6 bases). Germline assignment: CDR1 SGHVS and CDR2 FQNEAQ. This CDR3 comprises 16 residues. Trimming removed 5 bases from V and 3 bases from J, with 19 bases in between. CDR3 loop: CASSRQVDSSYYGYTF. CDR3 DNA: TGTGCCAGCAGCCGACAGGTGGACAGTTCCTACTATGGCTACACCTTC.

This CDR3 is CASSSRLAGAYEQYF. In DNA form, the CDR3 reads TGCGCCAGCAGCTCTCGACTAGCGGGGGCCTACGAGCAGTACTTC. V usage is TRBV5-1 and J usage is TRBJ2-7, with TRBD2 matching 12 bases. Germline CDR1 and CDR2: SGHRS and YFSETQ. The CDR3 is 15 amino acids. With V trimmed by 3 bases and J by 2 bases, 3 bases remained unmatched.

This chain uses TRBV7-8 with TRBJ1-5; perhaps TRBD1 as D (6 bases). Per germline, CDR1 SGHVS and CDR2 FQNEAQ. V dropped 4 bases and J dropped 7 bases, with 8 bases sitting between them. CDR3 length: 12 residues. The CDR3 sequence: CASSSGGQPQHF. The DNA of the CDR3 is TGTGCCAGCAGCTCTGGGGGCCAGCCCCAGCATTTT.

The chain is built from TRBV7-2 and TRBJ2-2; unclear D gene. The CDR3 is made up of 14 amino acids. Germline V gives CDR1 SGHTA, CDR2 FQGNSA. V was trimmed by 1 base and J by 4 bases, leaving 7 bases between them. CDR3 bases: TGTGCCAGCAGCTTAGAAAGAGGCACCGGGGAGCTGTTTTTT. It yields the protein CASSLERGTGELFF. The full variable domain, its missing parts supplied by reference TRBV7-2 and TRBJ2-2, is GAGVSQSPSNKVTEKGKDVELRCDPISGHTALYWYRQSLGQGLEFLIYFQGNSAPDKSGLPSDRFSAERTGGSVSTLTIQRTQQEDSAVYLCASSLERGTGELFFGEGSRLTVL.

This rearrangement joins TRBV5-1 to TRBJ2-5, with 9 nucleotides matching TRBD1. The trim removed 3 bases at V and 2 bases at J, leaving 8 bases unmatched. Per the germline V gene, CDR1 is SGHRS and CDR2 is YFSETQ. The CDR3 extends over 16 amino acids. For the CDR3, the DNA is TGCGCCAGCAGCTGGGGACAGGGTGGTCGGCAAGAGACCCAGTACTTC. Translation gives CASSWGQGGRQETQYF.

The J gene is TRBJ2-3, the V gene TRBV29-1, with no clear D. Trimming cost V 6 bases and J 5 bases, with 9 bases left between them. Germline CDR1 reads SQVTM; CDR2 reads ANQGSEA. This CDR3 contains 11 residues. For the CDR3, the DNA is TGCAGCGTCCGCCTAGTAGATACGCAGTATTTT. It encodes CSVRLVDTQYF.